Below, one TCR beta chain is given with its context. Only in-frame clones appear in the TCRdb table, and some are missing; sequencing was by immunoSEQ multiplex PCR. Found here are about 120,000 clones, 70% to 90% of them singletons; the top ten hold roughly 8.1%. The record originates from a study of blood T cell repertoires in COVID-19. The junction had 6 bases not matched to a gene; V was cut back by 1 base and J by 6 bases. From germline, CDR1 is SGDLS and CDR2 YYNGEE. This CDR3 is built from 15 residues. This chain joins TRBV9 and TRBJ1-2; 10 bases agree with TRBD1. This clonotype originated in a woman in her sixties or seventies who had recovered from COVID-19. The sequencing input was peripheral blood. CDR3: CASSVSGQGKDGYTF. For the CDR3, the DNA is TGTGCCAGCAGCGTATCGGGACAGGGGAAGGATGGCTACACCTTC.